This T cell receptor (beta chain) was sequenced for a study of cytomegalovirus exposure and HLA in healthy donors. Trimming took 2 bases from V and 4 from J, leaving 9 bases between them. There are 13 residues in the CDR3. CDR1 is SGHRS and CDR2 is YFSETQ in the germline V gene. Vbeta (60) and Jbeta (13) primers were used in the PCR. TCRdb's table, derived via immunoSEQ multiplex PCR, lists solely in-frame clones and lacks some. The profile shows under 85,000 clones, approximately 79% of them singletons. The specimen sequenced was PBMCs. V is TRBV5-1 and J is TRBJ1-2; possibly TRBD1 for D (6 bases). This TCR was recovered from a woman aged 40-49 years in good health and CMV-seropositive. For the CDR3, the DNA is TGCGCCAGCAGCTTAAAACAGGGCTATGGCTACACCTTC. It specifies CASSLKQGYGYTF.